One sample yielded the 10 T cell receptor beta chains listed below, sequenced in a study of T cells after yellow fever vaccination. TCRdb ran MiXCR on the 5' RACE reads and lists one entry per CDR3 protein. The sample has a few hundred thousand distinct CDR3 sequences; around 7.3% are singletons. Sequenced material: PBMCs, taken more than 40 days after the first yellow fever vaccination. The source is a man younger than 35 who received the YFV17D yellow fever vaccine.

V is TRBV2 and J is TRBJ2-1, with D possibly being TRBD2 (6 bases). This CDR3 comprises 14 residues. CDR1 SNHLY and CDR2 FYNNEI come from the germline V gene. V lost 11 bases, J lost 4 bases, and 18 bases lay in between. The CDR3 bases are TGTGCCGGAATTAGCGGAGGGATATACAATGAGCAGTTCTTC. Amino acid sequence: CAGISGGIYNEQFF.

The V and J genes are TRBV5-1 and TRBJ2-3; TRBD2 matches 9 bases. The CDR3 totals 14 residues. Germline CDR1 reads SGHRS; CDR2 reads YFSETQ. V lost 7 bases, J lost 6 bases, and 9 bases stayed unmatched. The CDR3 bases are TGCGCCAGCCGCGAGCGGGGGGCCTCGGATACGCAGTATTTT. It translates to CASRERGASDTQYF.

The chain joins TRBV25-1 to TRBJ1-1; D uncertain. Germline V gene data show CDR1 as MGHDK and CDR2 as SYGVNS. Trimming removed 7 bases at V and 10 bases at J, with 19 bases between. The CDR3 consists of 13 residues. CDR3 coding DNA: TGTGCCAGCAATGATTCGGACGGTAGGGCAGCTTTCTTT. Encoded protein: CASNDSDGRAAFF.

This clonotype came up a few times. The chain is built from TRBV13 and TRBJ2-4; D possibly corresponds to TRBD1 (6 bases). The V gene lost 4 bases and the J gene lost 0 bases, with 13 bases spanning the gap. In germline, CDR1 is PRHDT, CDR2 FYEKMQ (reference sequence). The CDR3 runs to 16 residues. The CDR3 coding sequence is TGTGCCAGCAGCTCCCGGACAGCTATAGCCAAAAACATTCAGTACTTC. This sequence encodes CASSSRTAIAKNIQYF. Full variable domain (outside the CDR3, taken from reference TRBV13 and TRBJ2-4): AAGVIQSPRHLIKEKRETATLKCYPIPRHDTVYWYQQGPGQDPQFLISFYEKMQSDKGSIPDRFSAQQFSDYHSELNMSSLELGDSALYFCASSSRTAIAKNIQYFGAGTRLSVL.

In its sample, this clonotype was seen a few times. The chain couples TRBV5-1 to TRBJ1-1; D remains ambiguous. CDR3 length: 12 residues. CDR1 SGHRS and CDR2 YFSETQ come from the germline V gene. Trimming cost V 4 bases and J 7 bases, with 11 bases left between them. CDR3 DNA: TGCGCCAGCAGCCCTGGGAAGGGTGAAGCTTTCTTT. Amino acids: CASSPGKGEAFF.

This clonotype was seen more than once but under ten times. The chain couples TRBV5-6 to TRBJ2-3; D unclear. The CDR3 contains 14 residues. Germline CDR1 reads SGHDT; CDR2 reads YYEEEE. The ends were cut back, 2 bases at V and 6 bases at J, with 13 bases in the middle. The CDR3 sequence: CASSFGFEPDTQYF. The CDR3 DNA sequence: TGTGCCAGCAGCTTTGGTTTCGAGCCGGATACGCAGTATTTT.

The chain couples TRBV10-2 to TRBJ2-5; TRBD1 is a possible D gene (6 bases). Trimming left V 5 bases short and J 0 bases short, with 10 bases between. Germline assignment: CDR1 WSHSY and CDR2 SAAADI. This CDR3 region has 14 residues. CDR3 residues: CASSSNRDQETQYF. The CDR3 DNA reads TGCGCCAGCAGTAGTAACAGGGACCAAGAGACCCAGTACTTC.

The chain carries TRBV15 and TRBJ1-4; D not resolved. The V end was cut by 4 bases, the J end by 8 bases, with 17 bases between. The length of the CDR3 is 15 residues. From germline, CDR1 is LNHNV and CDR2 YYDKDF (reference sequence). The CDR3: CATSKETRDGEKLFF. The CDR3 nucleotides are TGTGCCACCAGCAAGGAGACCCGAGATGGGGAAAAACTGTTTTTT.

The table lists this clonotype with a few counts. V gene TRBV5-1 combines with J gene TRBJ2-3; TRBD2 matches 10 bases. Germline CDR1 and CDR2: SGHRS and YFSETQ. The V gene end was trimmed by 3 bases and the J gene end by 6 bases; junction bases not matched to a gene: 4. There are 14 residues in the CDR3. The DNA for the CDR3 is TGCGCCAGCAGCTCAGCGGGGGGGTACGATACGCAGTATTTT. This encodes CASSSAGGYDTQYF.

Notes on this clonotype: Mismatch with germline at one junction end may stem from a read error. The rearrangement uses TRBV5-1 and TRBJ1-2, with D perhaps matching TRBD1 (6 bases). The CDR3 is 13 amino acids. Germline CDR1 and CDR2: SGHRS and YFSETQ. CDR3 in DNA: TGCACCAGCAGCCAGGACAGCAACTATGGCTACACCTTC. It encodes CTSSQDSNYGYTF.